The next 20 T cell receptor beta chains were all read from a single sample in a study of T cell responses to AZD1222 COVID-19 vaccine. TCRdb's copy holds only in-frame clones and misses some; the assay was immunoSEQ multiplex PCR. This table has around 190,000 clones, around 88% appearing once. Sequencing was performed on peripheral blood, taken 28 days after the second AZD1222 dose. All receptors derive from an adult who received the AZD1222 COVID-19 vaccine.

CDR3 amino acids: CASSAGDYGYTF. The CDR3 nucleotides are TGTGCCAGCAGTGCCGGGGACTATGGCTACACCTTC. The J gene is TRBJ1-2, the V gene TRBV12-3 or TRBV12-4; D call uncertain. This CDR3 is 12 amino acids long. Trimming left V 5 bases short and J 3 bases short, with 7 bases between.

The genes are TRBV24-1 and TRBJ1-5, with a tentative D call TRBD1 (6 bases). Trimming pared 3 bases from V and 9 bases from J, leaving 20 bases between. Germline assignment: CDR1 KGHDR and CDR2 SFDVKD. This CDR3 region has 16 residues. As DNA, the CDR3 is TGTGCCACCAGTGATACGGCGACAGGTACCCAGGGGCCCCAGCATTTT. Its translation is CATSDTATGTQGPQHF.

This CDR3 reads CASSLTSGQGMEAFF. Here the CDR3 DNA reads TGCGCCAGCAGCTTGACGTCAGGACAGGGGATGGAAGCTTTCTTT. The gene calls are TRBV5-1 and TRBJ1-1, with TRBD1 matching 9 bases. V shed 1 base, J shed 8 bases, and the junction held 9 bases outside the gene matches. The CDR3 sequence is 15 residues long. Germline lookup yields CDR1 SGHRS and CDR2 YFSETQ.

The V call is TRBV6-5, the J call TRBJ2-3; 11 bases are a match to TRBD2. The CDR3 length is 14 residues. V lost 6 bases, J lost 4 bases, and 3 bases stayed unmatched. The germline V gene encodes CDR1 MNHEY and CDR2 SVGAGI. For the CDR3, the DNA is TGTGCCAGCAGACCACTAGCGGGGGCAGATACGCAGTATTTT. This encodes CASRPLAGADTQYF.

This chain links TRBV30 with TRBJ2-4; D gene unclear. CDR1 GTSNPN and CDR2 SVGIG come from the germline V gene (reference sequence). The CDR3 is made up of 11 amino acids. V dropped 2 bases and J dropped 5 bases, with 4 bases sitting between them. The CDR3 loop is CAWSSQNIQYF. The CDR3 DNA reads TGTGCCTGGAGTTCCCAAAACATTCAGTACTTC. The variable domain in full, completed from reference TRBV30 and TRBJ2-4, reads SQTIHQWPATLVQPVGSPLSLECTVEGTSNPNLYWYRQAAGRGLQLLFYSVGIGQISSEVPQNLSASRPQDRQFILSSKKLLLSDSGFYLCAWSSQNIQYFGAGTRLSVL.

Here the CDR3 reads CASSDVPGARNTEAFF. For the CDR3, the DNA is TGTGCCAGCAGTGACGTACCAGGGGCTAGGAACACTGAAGCTTTCTTT. The V gene is TRBV6-4, the J gene TRBJ1-1; D may be TRBD1 (6 bases). V lost 2 bases and J 1 base, leaving 14 bases between the germline ends. CDR3 length: 16 amino acids. CDR1 is MRHNA, CDR2 SNTAGT, per germline.

The chain has TRBV6-5 and TRBJ1-2, with 7 bases aligning to TRBD1. The CDR3 is 13 residues long. CDR1 and CDR2 (germline): MNHEY, SVGAGI. V shed 8 bases, J shed 3 bases, and the junction held 6 bases outside the gene matches. CDR3 in DNA: TGTGCCAGCCTGAGGGGGCAGTACTATGGCTACACCTTC. Its protein product is CASLRGQYYGYTF.

Written as DNA, the CDR3 is TGTGCCACCAGCACCCGTGATACGCAGTATTTT. Translated, it gives CATSTRDTQYF. The chain joins TRBV15 to TRBJ2-3; no reliable D call. Trimming shortened V by 4 bases and J by 6 bases, and 5 bases separated the two germline ends. Germline V CDR1 and CDR2: LNHNV, YYDKDF (reference sequence). The CDR3 spans 11 residues.

This clone was seen a single time. V and J are TRBV9 and TRBJ2-5; 10 bases match TRBD2. Germline V gene sequence: CDR1 SGDLS, CDR2 YYNGEE. V lost 0 bases, J lost 5 bases, and 10 bases stayed unmatched. The CDR3 runs 17 residues. In DNA form, the CDR3 reads TGTGCCAGCAGCGTAGCTCCAGTAGCGGGGGGACAGGAGACCCAGTACTTC. Protein: CASSVAPVAGGQETQYF.

V and J are TRBV15 and TRBJ2-5; 8 bases line up with TRBD2. With 1 base clipped from V and 9 bases from J, the junction kept 7 bases outside the gene matches. CDR1 is LNHNV, CDR2 YYDKDF, per germline (reference sequence). The CDR3 is 14 residues long. The CDR3 region is CATSRVRGGMAQYF. CDR3 nucleotide sequence: TGTGCCACCAGCAGAGTTCGGGGGGGGATGGCCCAGTACTTC.

V is TRBV4-1 and J is TRBJ2-7, with D perhaps matching TRBD1 (6 bases). The germline CDR1 and CDR2 sequences are MGHRA and YSYEKL. The V and J ends lost 1 base and 6 bases respectively, with 16 bases between them. The CDR3 loop spans 15 amino acids. CDR3: CASSQGGQGRVEQYF. In DNA, the CDR3 is TGCGCCAGCAGCCAAGGGGGCCAGGGGCGGGTCGAGCAGTACTTC.

The chain uses TRBV5-5 and TRBJ2-3; D remains ambiguous. Germline values: CDR1 SGHKS, CDR2 YYEKEE (reference sequence). This CDR3 has 13 residues. V was cut by 2 bases and J by 5 bases, with 9 bases left in between. The CDR3: CASSLTVGDTQYF. The DNA of the CDR3 is TGTGCCAGCAGCTTAACGGTTGGAGATACGCAGTATTTT.

This clone was counted once. CDR3 amino acids: CASSQEGTPLPDQPQHF. The CDR3, as DNA: TGTGCCAGCAGCCAAGAAGGTACCCCTTTACCCGATCAGCCCCAGCATTTT. The chain recombines TRBV4-2 with TRBJ1-5; no reliable D call. Germline V CDR1 and CDR2: LGHNA, YNFKEQ. The CDR3 length is 17 residues. The V gene lost 0 bases and the J gene lost 5 bases, with 17 bases spanning the gap.

This chain uses TRBV6-2 or TRBV6-3 with TRBJ1-5; 9 nucleotides agree with TRBD1. The CDR3 contains 20 residues. CDR1 and CDR2 (germline): MNHEY, SVGEGT. After removal of 2 bases from V and 0 bases from J, the junction contained 14 bases not matched to a gene. This CDR3 reads CASSYQGQGPSRYSNQPQHF. The CDR3 DNA follows: TGTGCCAGCAGTTACCAGGGACAGGGCCCCTCCAGATATAGCAATCAGCCCCAGCATTTT.

Note on this clone: Distinct nucleotide sequences in the sample also encode this CDR3. V is TRBV10-3 and J is TRBJ1-5, with unresolved D. The germline V gene encodes CDR1 ENHRY and CDR2 SYGVKD. The CDR3 has 13 residues. V lost 2 bases, J lost 4 bases, and 6 bases lay in between. The CDR3 DNA follows: TGTGCCATCAGTGAGGCGGGGAATCAGCCCCAGCATTTT. It yields the protein CAISEAGNQPQHF.

This sequence joins TRBV18 and TRBJ2-2; the D gene is possibly TRBD2 (6 bases). V lost 0 bases and J 3 bases, leaving 14 bases between the germline ends. CDR3 length: 17 residues. Germline V gives CDR1 KGHSH, CDR2 LQKENI. DNA for the CDR3: TGTGCCAGCTCACCACCGGGGACTTCGCTTCACACCGGGGAGCTGTTTTTT. It encodes CASSPPGTSLHTGELFF.

The chain combines TRBV18 with TRBJ2-1; TRBD1 matches 10 bases. This CDR3 is 16 amino acids long. Trimming at V came to 2 bases and at J to 6 bases, leaving 7 bases not matched to a gene. Germline CDR1 is KGHSH and CDR2 is LQKENI. CDR3 bases: TGTGCCAGCTCACCATTAGCGGGACAGGGGAGCAATGAGCAGTTCTTC. Translated, it gives CASSPLAGQGSNEQFF. The full variable domain, with the rest looked up from reference TRBV18 and TRBJ2-1, is NAGVMQNPRHLVRRRGQEARLRCSPMKGHSHVYWYRQLPEEGLKFMVYLQKENIIDESGMPKERFSAEFPKEGPSILRIQQVVRGDSAAYFCASSPLAGQGSNEQFFGPGTRLTVL.

The gene calls are TRBV28 and TRBJ1-5, with 8 bases identical to TRBD1. Germline trimming cut 6 bases from V and 7 bases from J; bases unmatched to any gene: 11. Germline values: CDR1 MDHEN, CDR2 SYDVKM. The CDR3 extends over 15 amino acids. This chain's CDR3 is CASRDRTGRGQPQHF. The CDR3 coding sequence is TGTGCCAGCAGGGACCGGACAGGGAGAGGACAGCCCCAGCATTTT. Supplemented by reference TRBV28 and TRBJ1-5, the full variable domain reads DVKVTQSSRYLVKRTGEKVFLECVQDMDHENMFWYRQDPGLGLRLIYFSYDVKMKEKGDIPEGYSVSREKKERFSLILESASTNQTSMYLCASRDRTGRGQPQHFGDGTRLSIL.

This rearrangement joins TRBV3-1 (or the pseudogene TRBV3-2) to TRBJ1-5; tentatively, D is TRBD1 (5 bases). This CDR3 has 14 amino acids. CDR1 LGHDT and CDR2 YNNKEL come from the germline V gene (reference sequence). Trimming shortened V by 6 bases and J by 0 bases, and 9 bases separated the two germline ends. This CDR3 is CASSGTVSNQPQHF. The CDR3 nucleotides read TGTGCCAGCAGTGGGACGGTTAGCAATCAGCCCCAGCATTTT.

This clone came up once. The rearrangement uses TRBV19 and TRBJ2-3; 8 bases are a match to TRBD2. CDR1 LNHDA and CDR2 SQIVND come from the germline V gene (reference sequence). The CDR3 consists of 14 residues. Trimming cost V 6 bases and J 6 bases; bases outside gene matches: 8. The CDR3 region has the DNA TGTGCCAGTAGAGAGCGGGGGCCGAGGGATACGCAGTATTTT. This translates into CASRERGPRDTQYF. The variable domain in full, completed from reference TRBV19 and TRBJ2-3, reads DGGITQSPKYLFRKEGQNVTLSCEQNLNHDAMYWYRQDPGQGLRLIYYSQIVNDFQKGDIAEGYSVSREKKESFPLTVTSAQKNPTAFYLCASRERGPRDTQYFGPGTRLTVL.